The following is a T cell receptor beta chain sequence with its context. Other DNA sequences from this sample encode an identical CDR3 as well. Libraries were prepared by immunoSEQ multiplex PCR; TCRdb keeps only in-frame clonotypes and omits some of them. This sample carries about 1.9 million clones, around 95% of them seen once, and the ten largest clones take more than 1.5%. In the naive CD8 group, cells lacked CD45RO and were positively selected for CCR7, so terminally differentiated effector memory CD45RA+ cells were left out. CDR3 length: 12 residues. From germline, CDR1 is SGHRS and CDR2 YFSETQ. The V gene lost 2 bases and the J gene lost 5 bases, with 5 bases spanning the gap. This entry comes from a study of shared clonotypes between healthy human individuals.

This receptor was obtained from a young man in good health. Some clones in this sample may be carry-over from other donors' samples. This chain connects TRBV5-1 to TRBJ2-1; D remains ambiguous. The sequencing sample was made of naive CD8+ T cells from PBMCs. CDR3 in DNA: TGCGCCAGCAGCTTTCGGGACAATGAGCAGTTCTTC. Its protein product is CASSFRDNEQFF.